This T cell receptor (beta chain) came from a study of blood T cell repertoires in COVID-19. Study-wide context: Researchers got acute and convalescent COVID-19 samples from the United States, Italy and Spain. T cells, B-cell-depleted T cells, or PBMCs provided the cDNA or gDNA that served as material.

The sample holds one count of this clone. Authors' data handling: How many nucleated cells were present was estimated from reference gene primer amplification. Some clones are missing from TCRdb's copy, which holds only in-frame ones; the method was immunoSEQ multiplex PCR. V, J and clone size were drawn from that table, and D and trimming were deduced from the DNA. In the table there are about 200,000 clones, 80% to 95% of which are singletons. The specimen was peripheral blood. This TCR derives from a man in his forties or fifties with acute or convalescent COVID-19.

The chain's CDR3 is CASSPRPGNEKLFF. CDR3 bases: TGTGCCAGCAGCCCACGCCCAGGAAATGAAAAACTGTTTTTT. This chain uses TRBV11-2 with TRBJ1-4; D gene ambiguous. CDR3 length equals 14 residues. The V gene's germline CDR1 is SGHAT and CDR2 FQNNGV. Trimming stripped 5 bases from V and 5 bases from J, with 12 bases between.